This paragraph reports one TCR beta chain. The source of the sample is a study of blood T cell repertoires in COVID-19. Study overall: The cDNA or gDNA used as material had been derived from T cells, B-cell-depleted T cells, or PBMCs.

Only in-frame clones appear in the TCRdb table, and some are missing; sequencing was by immunoSEQ multiplex PCR. The profile shows about 77,000 clones, about 91% of them singletons. The CDR3 has 15 residues. CDR1 is SGHRS and CDR2 is YFSETQ in the germline V gene. V lost 4 bases, J lost 5 bases, and 6 bases stayed unmatched. The receptor was isolated from an elderly woman with acute or convalescent COVID-19. This chain links TRBV5-1 with TRBJ1-4; TRBD1 matches 9 bases. Material for sequencing was peripheral blood. CDR3 bases: TGCGCCAGCAGCGCCTCGACAGGGGGAAATGAAAAACTGTTTTTT. Amino acids: CASSASTGGNEKLFF.